This TCR beta chain was profiled in a study of blood T cell repertoires in COVID-19. For the study at large: In each case, the material was cDNA or gDNA derived from T cells, B-cell-depleted T cells, or PBMCs.

CDR1 LGHDT and CDR2 YNNKEL come from the germline V gene (reference sequence). This CDR3 contains 15 residues. V dropped 2 bases and J dropped 3 bases, with 14 bases sitting between them. In the study's own analysis: Amplifying reference gene primers gave estimates of nucleated cell counts. Sequenced by immunoSEQ multiplex PCR; TCRdb stores in-frame clones only, minus some. That table furnishes V, J and clone size, whereas the DNA furnished D and trimming. The repertoire holds 200,000 to 250,000 clones, approximately 86% seen once, with about 5.3% in the top ten. The TCR sequence derives from a woman aged 80 or older with active or convalescent COVID-19. The sequencing sample was made of peripheral blood. The chain has TRBV3-1 (or the pseudogene TRBV3-2) and TRBJ2-7, with D maybe TRBD1 (5 bases). In nucleotides, the CDR3 is TGTGCCAGCAGCCAATCGAGGACACAGAACTACGAGCAGTACTTC. Residues: CASSQSRTQNYEQYF.